A few counts support the clone carrying this T cell receptor beta chain. The target antigen is unknown. The sample belongs to a study of T cells after yellow fever vaccination. It was through 5'RACE template switching that TCR cDNA was made, with a universal primer site and UMIs added. MiXCR, applied by TCRdb to the 5' RACE reads, yields one record per CDR3 protein. The table lists more than 350,000 distinct CDR3 sequences, 11% of them singletons. Overall study results and limits: Booster samples showed a return of most primary-vaccination clones (under 98% CD4, 70% to 90% CD8). Some clonotypes, a small share, were shared between CD4 and CD8 compartments.

The TCR originated in a young man who received the YFV17D yellow fever vaccine. Sample: PBMCs, taken on the day of the first yellow fever vaccination.

The CDR3 protein is CASSLVGPRAGELFF. The CDR3 coding sequence is TGCGCCAGCAGCTTGGTCGGCCCCAGGGCCGGGGAGCTGTTTTTT. The chain carries TRBV5-1 and TRBJ2-2; D possibly corresponds to TRBD1 (5 bases). In germline, CDR1 is SGHRS, CDR2 YFSETQ. With 0 bases removed from V and 6 bases from J, the gap between germline ends came to 12 bases. This CDR3 is built from 15 residues.